The 9 T cell receptor beta chains listed next were all sequenced from one sample in a study of T cells in localized non-small cell lung cancer. Clones were sequenced by immunoSEQ multiplex PCR, and TCRdb holds only the in-frame ones, with some missing. The sample yields about 43,000 clones, roughly 91% seen once. The sample consisted of PBMCs, taken before any cancer treatment. These receptors came from a woman between 35 and 70 years old with stage II lung adenocarcinoma.

The V call is TRBV27, the J call TRBJ2-7; weak D call: TRBD1 (6 bases). V was clipped by 4 bases and J by 0 bases, with 7 bases between them. CDR3 size: 13 residues. CDR1 and CDR2 (germline): MNHEY, SMNVEV (reference sequence). The CDR3 DNA follows: TGTGCCAGCAGTTGGGACAACTCCTACGAGCAGTACTTC. Amino acids: CASSWDNSYEQYF.

The rearrangement links TRBV28 to TRBJ2-1; TRBD2 agrees at 12 bases. CDR1 is MDHEN and CDR2 is SYDVKM in the germline V gene. V dropped 5 bases and J dropped 8; count of bases not matched to a gene: 10. The CDR3 consists of 16 residues. The CDR3 reads CASSPLAGGPSHEQFF. CDR3 nucleotide sequence: TGTGCCAGCAGTCCTCTAGCGGGAGGGCCGAGCCATGAGCAGTTCTTC.

This clone has a single count. The chain joins TRBV11-1 to TRBJ2-7, with 7 bases identical to TRBD1. CDR3 length equals 14 residues. From germline, CDR1 is SGHAT and CDR2 FQDESV (reference sequence). The trim removed 4 bases at V and 2 bases at J, leaving 5 bases unmatched. Here the CDR3 DNA reads TGTGCCAGCAGCTCGGACAGGAGAACCTACGAGCAGTACTTC. This codes for CASSSDRRTYEQYF.

The chain joins TRBV6-5 to TRBJ1-2; possible D gene TRBD1, 5 bases. CDR3 size: 14 residues. The V end was cut by 5 bases, the J end by 6 bases, with 16 bases between. Germline CDR1 is MNHEY and CDR2 is SVGAGI. The CDR3 nucleotides are TGTGCCAGCAGTGGAGCCAGGGCGCATAATGGCTACACCTTC. Protein product: CASSGARAHNGYTF.

The rearrangement links TRBV19 to TRBJ2-3; 10 bases align to TRBD2. V trimming: 8 bases; J trimming: 4 bases; junction bases outside the gene matches: 6. The CDR3 is 14 amino acids. The germline CDR1 and CDR2 sequences are LNHDA and SQIVND (reference sequence). The CDR3: CASRTSGDPDTQYF. The DNA of the CDR3 is TGTGCCAGTCGTACTAGCGGGGATCCAGATACGCAGTATTTT.

The J gene is TRBJ2-1, the V gene TRBV19; unclear D gene. Trimming removed 7 bases from V and 5 bases from J, with 12 bases in between. The CDR3 contains 13 residues. CDR1 and CDR2 (germline): LNHDA, SQIVND (reference sequence). The CDR3 reads CASNPTSHNEQFF. CDR3 DNA sequence: TGTGCCAGTAACCCGACATCCCACAATGAGCAGTTCTTC. Looking up the rest from reference TRBV19 and TRBJ2-1 gives the full variable domain: DGGITQSPKYLFRKEGQNVTLSCEQNLNHDAMYWYRQDPGQGLRLIYYSQIVNDFQKGDIAEGYSVSREKKESFPLTVTSAQKNPTAFYLCASNPTSHNEQFFGPGTRLTVL.

The chain couples TRBV6-5 to TRBJ1-1, with D unclear. The CDR3 loop spans 12 amino acids. Germline-derived CDR1 and CDR2 are MNHEY and SVGAGI. Trimming took off 2 bases at V and 3 bases at J, with 4 bases between the two ends. The CDR3 sequence is CASSYGDTEAFF. In DNA form, the CDR3 reads TGTGCCAGCAGTTACGGGGACACTGAAGCTTTCTTT.

The chain links TRBV6-1 to TRBJ1-2, with 10 bases identical to TRBD1. The V and J ends lost 8 bases and 7 bases, in that order; junction bases with no gene match: 7. The CDR3 extends over 13 amino acids. Germline assignment: CDR1 MNHNS and CDR2 SASEGT. The CDR3 sequence: CASGQGDFGGYTF. The CDR3 DNA follows: TGTGCCAGCGGACAGGGGGATTTTGGTGGCTACACCTTC.

V gene TRBV6-6 combines with J gene TRBJ2-7, with 8 bases lining up with TRBD1. The CDR3 has 12 amino acids. With 6 bases clipped from V and 4 bases from J, the junction kept 2 bases outside the gene matches. Per the germline V gene, CDR1 is MNHNY and CDR2 is SVGAGI (reference sequence). DNA for the CDR3: TGTGCCAGCAGCCGGACAGGGTACGAGCAGTACTTC. Its protein is CASSRTGYEQYF.